This T cell receptor (beta chain) is from a study of T-cell reconstitution after alpha-beta-depleted transplantation in children (dated by TCRdb to 2016 to 2017). With regard to the full study: Using TCR repertoire profiling, the study quantitatively followed how T-cell immune reconstitution unfolded in children after TCRalphabeta/CD19-depleted allogeneic hematopoietic cell transplantation. General findings and caveats noted by the study authors: The high TCRbeta diversity at day 60 in some patients was ascribed to recipient T cells and intrathymic progenitors that had survived conditioning. The frequencies of hyperexpanded clones fell over the following months, and after one year, T-cell counts and TCRbeta diversity were mostly attributed to newly produced T cells. About two months after transplant, the apparently early recovery of alphabetaT-cell counts reportedly depended on just several hundred clones that had expanded rapidly and came from non-depleted graft cells.

This clonotype was counted at least ten times. Its antigen target is currently unknown. The sample holds no much larger clone one base away, and base qualities are not on file. Looking up the germline V gene (reference sequence) yields CDR1 DFQATT and CDR2 SNEGSKA. From the cysteine up to the phenylalanine, the CDR3 has a length of 14 residues. Only CDR3 DNA is held: 42 bases, read in frame from base 1. Trimming at the junction amounts to 2 bases on V and 3 bases on J, and the germline ends lie 14 bases apart. The library was obtained by PCR. The instrument was an Illumina HiSeq 2500. To normalize quantification of the TCRbeta repertoire, the TCR libraries were built with molecular barcoding that relied on unique molecular identifiers. Using fastp trimming at Q25 and MiXCR clonotype assembly, TCRdb reanalyzed the public sequencing data and kept in-frame beta chains. Each record represents a unique CDR3 protein, reported with the most common genes and DNA among its rows. The sample has hundreds of thousands of distinct CDR3 sequences on record, about an eighth of them singletons. The top ten clonotypes cover 0.79% of the sample.

This specimen's treatment or condition label, per the study, means: allogeneic hematopoietic cell transplantation with graft depleted of TCRalphabeta T cells and CD19 B cells. Transplant recipients were children who received TCRalphabeta/CD19-depleted allogeneic hematopoietic cell grafts. This specimen was PBMCs, taken before TCRalphabeta/CD19-depleted stem cell transplant. Here the chain combines TRBV20-1 and TRBJ2-7, with no confidently assigned D gene. The sequence derives from a girl aged 2-10 years with congenital amegakaryocytic thrombocytopenia, due to receive a stem cell transplant. The DNA reads as follows: TGCAGTGCTAGACGAGCTGCGACCAACTACGAGCAGTACTTC. The resulting protein is CSARRAATNYEQYF.